This TCR beta chain was sequenced in a study of OX40 agonist ivuxolimab in advanced cancers. Losses at the gene ends were 7 bases for V and 4 bases for J; bases not matched to a gene: 8. Germline CDR1 is LNHDA and CDR2 is SQIVND (reference sequence). CDR3 length equals 14 residues. Measured with immunoSEQ multiplex PCR; TCRdb has only the in-frame clones, and not every one. The repertoire includes some 40,000 clones, around four fifths of them detected once, and approximately 35% sits in the top ten. The source was CD4+ or CD8+ T cells sorted from blood, collected in a trial of the OX40 agonist ivuxolimab. This receptor was identified in an adult with an advanced solid tumor such as melanoma, head and neck, liver or kidney cancer. This rearrangement joins TRBV19 to TRBJ1-1, with 8 bases fitting TRBD1. The CDR3 protein is CASIRQGSRTEAFF. The CDR3 coding sequence is TGTGCCAGTATCAGACAGGGGTCGCGCACTGAAGCTTTCTTT.